This T cell receptor beta chain was observed in a study of T cell repertoires in cytomegalovirus infection (dated by TCRdb to between 2018 and 2021). As for the study more broadly: Recently identified HLA-C-restricted CMV epitopes, whose presentation resists viral immunomodulation, were targeted by peptide stimulations together with well-studied HLA-B-restricted epitopes. Because public TCR beta signatures pointed to carriage of CMV infection together with the matching HLA type, the HLA type of each donor mattered for the analysis. Broad study findings and their caveats: In both this cohort and an independent cohort of more than 350 donors, the cumulative frequency of public TCR beta family members distinguished carriers of CMV infection plus the relevant HLA type. The ex vivo response was dominated by HLA-C-restricted CMV-specific TCR beta clonotypes, and the single most frequent clonotype in two of eight donors was supplied by these HLA-C-restricted clonotypes.

Explained via the paper, the treatment or condition label denotes: in vitro stimulation with specific CMV peptide epitopes to enrich CMV-specific T cells. Sequencing was performed on an Illumina HiSeq 1500. The public reads were run again by TCRdb, first through fastp at Q25 and then through MiXCR, and only productive beta chains were kept. Entries that share a CDR3 protein sequence are merged under the most common genes and DNA. In all, the sample holds about 900,000 distinct CDR3 sequences, and less than 40% of those were seen once. Over 11% of the sample belongs to the ten largest clones. A word on this clonotype: Its antigen remains undetermined. No qualities accompany the bases; no much larger clone lies one base away.

V is pruned by 6 bases and J by 1 base, leaving 3 bases of the junction without a gene match. Spanning cysteine to phenylalanine, the CDR3 consists of 16 amino acids. Only the CDR3 part of the read is kept: 48 bases, read in frame from the first base. The germline V gene supplies CDR1 WSHSY and CDR2 SAAADI. Sequencing used cultured CD8+ T cells from PBMCs, obtained from culture after CMV antigen stimulation. This clonotype originated in a human donor in good health (CMV status not recorded). Some clones in this sample may be carry-over from other donors' samples. The chain is assembled from TRBV10-2 and TRBJ2-6; TRBD1 agrees with 10 junctional bases. The CDR3 amino acid sequence is: CASRGTGESGANVLTF. The bases are TGCGCCAGCAGAGGGACAGGGGAATCTGGGGCCAACGTCCTGACTTTC.